The present T cell receptor beta chain was sequenced within a study of T cells in Graves' hyperthyroidism and ophthalmopathy. The TCR beta CDR3 regions underwent amplification using RNA transcripts as the source. Primed by the HTBI set, a first-round RT-PCR was run on the TCR CDR3. Each CDR3 protein gets one entry after TCRdb re-called the multiplex PCR reads with MiXCR. The table has hundreds of thousands of distinct CDR3 sequences, 12% to 15% seen once. With respect to this clonotype: One end of the junction fails to match germline, which may point to a read error.

The receptor was isolated from a woman aged 18-35 years with Graves' hyperthyroidism. Sequencing was done on a sample of blood.

DNA for the CDR3: TGCAGCGCTCTGACTAGCGGGAGAGCCGGCACCGGGGAGCCGTTTTTT. Translated: CSALTSGRAGTGEPFF. This rearrangement joins TRBV29-1 to TRBJ2-2; 12 bases map to TRBD2. The CDR3 contains 16 residues. CDR1 is SQVTM and CDR2 is ANQGSEA in the germline V gene.